The 10 T cell receptor beta chains in this list originate from one sample, sequenced in a study of blood T cell repertoires in COVID-19. The repertoire was sequenced with immunoSEQ multiplex PCR; TCRdb's copy has only in-frame clones and lacks some. The table includes about 30,000 clones, around 84% detected once. The sequenced sample was peripheral blood. These receptors were collected from a human donor in a cohort sampled during active COVID-19. The donor label of this sample is uncertain.

The chain has TRBV9 and TRBJ1-1; tentatively, D is TRBD1 (5 bases). CDR1 is SGDLS, CDR2 YYNGEE, per germline. V was clipped by 7 bases and J by 5 bases, with 18 bases between them. The CDR3 spans 14 residues. The chain's CDR3 is CASSNSPGGTEAFF. The CDR3 DNA reads as TGTGCCAGCTCCAATAGCCCGGGGGGAACTGAAGCTTTCTTT.

This sequence joins TRBV28 and TRBJ2-7; TRBD2 aligns across 11 bases. V lost 3 bases, J lost 0 bases, and 10 bases stayed unmatched. CDR3 length: 18 residues. CDR1 and CDR2 from the germline V gene are MDHEN and SYDVKM. The CDR3 here is CASSLRSGLAGPSYEQYF. In DNA, the CDR3 is TGTGCCAGCAGTTTGCGCTCCGGACTAGCGGGCCCCTCCTACGAGCAGTACTTC. Supplemented by reference TRBV28 and TRBJ2-7, the full variable domain reads DVKVTQSSRYLVKRTGEKVFLECVQDMDHENMFWYRQDPGLGLRLIYFSYDVKMKEKGDIPEGYSVSREKKERFSLILESASTNQTSMYLCASSLRSGLAGPSYEQYFGPGTRLTVT.

The count of this clone is one. The chain carries TRBV3-1 (or the pseudogene TRBV3-2) and TRBJ1-2; 9 bases are shared with TRBD1. Trimming took 1 base from V and 7 from J; bases not matched to a gene: 7. The CDR3 contains 15 residues. Germline V CDR1 and CDR2: LGHDT, YNNKEL (reference sequence). Here the CDR3 reads CASSQGAQGARGYTF. The CDR3 DNA is TGTGCCAGCAGCCAAGGGGCACAGGGGGCGCGTGGCTACACCTTC.

The chain uses TRBV19 and TRBJ2-1; no reliable D call. Between the trimmed V and J ends, which lost 4 bases and 0 bases, there was a span of 7 bases. There are 14 residues in the CDR3. Germline V gene lookup returns CDR1 LNHDA and CDR2 SQIVND (reference sequence). The CDR3 bases are TGTGCCAGTAGTAGGAGTCTCTCCTACAATGAGCAGTTCTTC. Translating it yields CASSRSLSYNEQFF.

The chain is built from TRBV28 and TRBJ2-2; a weak D match, TRBD2 (6 bases). The CDR3 is 15 residues long. Per the germline V gene, CDR1 is MDHEN and CDR2 is SYDVKM. Trimming took off 10 bases at V and 4 bases at J, with 19 bases between the two ends. DNA of the CDR3: TGTGCCACCTGGAAAGCTAGGGGAGGCACCGGGGAGCTGTTTTTT. Translated: CATWKARGGTGELFF.

The rearrangement joins TRBV18 to TRBJ2-2; no clear D gene. Germline loops: CDR1 KGHSH, CDR2 LQKENI. Trimming cost V 2 bases and J 1 base, with 8 bases left between them. This CDR3 region has 15 residues. In nucleotides, the CDR3 is TGTGCCAGCTCACCAAGCCGAATGAACACCGGGGAGCTGTTTTTT. This sequence encodes CASSPSRMNTGELFF.

V usage is TRBV18 and J usage is TRBJ1-4; 9 bases are a match to TRBD1. The J segment lost 5 bases and the V segment lost 0 bases, leaving 1 base of the junction unmatched. This CDR3 is built from 15 residues. Germline CDR1 reads KGHSH; CDR2 reads LQKENI. CDR3 DNA: TGTGCCAGCTCACCACCCGGACAGGGGAATGAAAAACTGTTTTTT. It yields the protein CASSPPGQGNEKLFF.

This clone showed up just once. The chain employs TRBV19 and TRBJ2-7; TRBD1 might be the D (6 bases). The CDR3 is made up of 17 amino acids. The V end was cut by 5 bases, the J end by 0 bases, with 20 bases between. Germline CDR1 reads LNHDA; CDR2 reads SQIVND (reference sequence). CDR3 sequence (DNA): TGTGCCAGTAGTGTTCGTTGGGACACTGTAACCTCCTACGAGCAGTACTTC. Encoded protein: CASSVRWDTVTSYEQYF.

This chain uses TRBV24-1 with TRBJ1-2; 12 nucleotides align to TRBD1. The V segment lost 3 bases and the J segment 8 bases; nucleotides outside the gene matches: 6. Germline V gene data show CDR1 as KGHDR and CDR2 as SFDVKD. The CDR3 runs 15 residues. This chain's CDR3 is CATSDRDRGLHGYTF. The CDR3 region has the DNA TGTGCCACCAGTGATCGGGACAGGGGGCTCCACGGCTACACCTTC.

This chain connects TRBV11-2 to TRBJ1-1; 8 bases are shared with TRBD1. With V trimmed by 3 bases and J by 1 base, 4 bases remained unmatched. This CDR3 is built from 15 residues. The germline V gene encodes CDR1 SGHAT and CDR2 FQNNGV. The CDR3 DNA sequence: TGTGCCAGCAGCTTGACAGGGGAGGCGAACACTGAAGCTTTCTTT. Its protein product is CASSLTGEANTEAFF.